A single sample is the source of the 12 T cell receptor beta chains below, sequenced in a study of CD8+CD57+ T cells in acquired aplastic anemia. The sequenced patients had an expansion of CD8+CD57+ cells seen by flow cytometry. Genomic DNA constituted the template upon which TCR beta VDJ and CDR3 profiling was performed. TCRdb reprocessed the reads with MiXCR, giving one entry per CDR3 protein. Among about 180,000 distinct CDR3 sequences, 50% to 65% were seen once, and the ten largest hold more than 40%. The sample taken for sequencing was sorted CD4+, CD8+, or CD8+CD57+ T cells (not recorded which) from PBMCs. These receptors were obtained from a human donor with aplastic anemia.

The chain uses TRBV7-9 and TRBJ1-6, with TRBD1 matching 10 bases. The V and J ends lost 5 bases and 8 bases, in that order; junction bases with no gene match: 6. CDR3 length equals 15 residues. Germline lookup yields CDR1 SEHNR and CDR2 FQNEAQ (reference sequence). In DNA, the CDR3 is TGTGCCAGCAGCGGGGACAGGGGCTTCGATTCACCCCTCCACTTT. Protein: CASSGDRGFDSPLHF.

V gene TRBV2 combines with J gene TRBJ2-7, with TRBD1 as a possible D gene (6 bases). Germline V CDR1 and CDR2: SNHLY, FYNNEI. V was cut by 5 bases and J by 5 bases, with 19 bases left in between. This CDR3 region has 15 residues. The CDR3, as DNA: TGTGCCAGCAGTCATACAGGGATGCCTTCCCACGAGCAGTACTTC. Translation gives CASSHTGMPSHEQYF.

Remarks on this clonotype: This CDR3 fails to terminate in the conserved phenylalanine or tryptophan, so it likely reflects a read error. The chain employs TRBV7-9 and TRBJ2-3, with 8 bases matching TRBD2. Germline loops: CDR1 SEHNR, CDR2 FQNEAQ (reference sequence). The length of the CDR3 is 16 residues. J lost 2 bases, V lost 1 base, and 5 bases had no gene match. CDR3 loop: CASSLGAGADTDTQYL. As DNA, the CDR3 is TGTGCCAGCAGCTTAGGAGCGGGAGCGGACACAGATACGCAGTATCTT.

The V call is TRBV19, the J call TRBJ1-3; D may be TRBD1 (5 bases). Germline V gene lookup returns CDR1 LNHDA and CDR2 SQIVND (reference sequence). The CDR3 has 18 amino acids. Trimming took 3 bases from V and 0 from J, leaving 18 bases between them. The CDR3 bases are TGTGCCAGTAGTATTTTGGGAGGGGACGGCATCTCTGGAAACACCATATATTTT. Its protein product is CASSILGGDGISGNTIYF.

The chain joins TRBV7-8 to TRBJ1-2; 7 nucleotides align to TRBD1. The CDR3 has 13 amino acids. Germline V gives CDR1 SGHVS, CDR2 FQNEAQ. The V and J ends lost 5 bases and 13 bases, in that order; junction bases with no gene match: 13. CDR3 DNA: TGTGCCAGCAGCCCCGCCGGGACAGCAACCCCCACCTTC. Its protein product is CASSPAGTATPTF.

This chain uses TRBV7-3 with TRBJ2-3; 7 positions agree with TRBD2. There are 15 residues in the CDR3. The V and J ends lost 3 bases and 6 bases, in that order; junction bases with no gene match: 9. Germline CDR1 and CDR2: SGHTA and FQGTGA. This CDR3 is CASSFTGGGGDTQYF. In DNA, the CDR3 is TGTGCCAGCAGCTTTACGGGCGGGGGAGGGGATACGCAGTATTTT.

The genes are TRBV19 and TRBJ2-1; a possible D gene is TRBD2 (7 bases). V lost 3 bases and J lost 5, with 14 bases in between. CDR3 length: 15 residues. Per germline, CDR1 LNHDA and CDR2 SQIVND (reference sequence). DNA of the CDR3: TGTGCCAGTAGTATGGGGGCGGGAGCGAACAATGAGCAGTTCTTC. Its translation: CASSMGAGANNEQFF.

This chain connects TRBV19 to TRBJ1-2, with a possible D match to TRBD1 (5 bases). Trimming took off 7 bases at V and 2 bases at J, with 11 bases between the two ends. The germline CDR1 and CDR2 sequences are LNHDA and SQIVND (reference sequence). CDR3 length equals 13 residues. The CDR3 region is CASTSGRNYGYTF. Here the CDR3 DNA reads TGTGCCAGTACCTCGGGACGGAACTATGGCTACACCTTC. Using reference TRBV19 and TRBJ1-2 for the parts outside the CDR3, the full variable domain is DGGITQSPKYLFRKEGQNVTLSCEQNLNHDAMYWYRQDPGQGLRLIYYSQIVNDFQKGDIAEGYSVSREKKESFPLTVTSAQKNPTAFYLCASTSGRNYGYTFGSGTRLTVV.

This clonotype was detected only a few times. The junction differs from germline at one of its ends, possibly a read error. This CDR3 is CASSQERRGTDTQYF. CDR3 bases: TGCGCCAGCAGCCAAGAAAGGCGCGGCACAGATACGCAGTATTTT. The genes are TRBV7-9 and TRBJ2-3; D gene ambiguous. This CDR3 region has 15 residues. Germline values: CDR1 SEHNR, CDR2 FQNEAQ (reference sequence). Based on the CDR3 plus reference TRBV7-9 and TRBJ2-3, the full variable domain is DTGVSQNPRHKITKRGQNVTFRCDPISEHNRLYWYRQTLGQGPEFLTYFQNEAQLEKSRLLSDRFSAERPKGSFSTLEIQRTEQGDSAMYLCASSQERRGTDTQYFGPGTRLTVL.

The V call is TRBV12-3 or TRBV12-4, the J call TRBJ1-2; 8 bases are a match to TRBD1. Trimming took 5 bases from V and 2 from J; bases not matched to a gene: 4. CDR3 length: 14 residues. The CDR3 loop reads CASSTGGGNYGYTF. The CDR3 DNA sequence: TGTGCCAGCAGTACAGGGGGGGGGAACTATGGCTACACCTTC.

In this sample, this clonotype turned up a few times. The V and J genes are TRBV6-1 and TRBJ2-7; 7 positions agree with TRBD2. CDR3 size: 14 residues. The V and J ends lost 7 bases and 0 bases, in that order; junction bases with no gene match: 6. The V gene's germline CDR1 is MNHNS and CDR2 SASEGT. The CDR3 sequence is CASKPGGSSYEQYF. The CDR3 region has the DNA TGTGCCAGCAAGCCGGGAGGCAGCTCCTACGAGCAGTACTTC.

This clonotype was observed many times. The chain has TRBV27 and TRBJ2-7, with 13 bases matching TRBD2. With 5 bases clipped from V and 6 bases from J, the junction kept 10 bases outside the gene matches. Germline V gene sequence: CDR1 MNHEY, CDR2 SMNVEV (reference sequence). This CDR3 is built from 16 residues. The CDR3 DNA is TGTGCCAGCAGTCCTATCGGACTAGCGGGGGCCACCGAGCAGTACTTC. Amino acids: CASSPIGLAGATEQYF.